This T cell receptor beta chain was captured in a study of cytomegalovirus exposure and HLA in healthy donors. CDR3 size: 14 residues. Germline V gene lookup returns CDR1 LNHDA and CDR2 SQIVND (reference sequence). V was clipped by 3 bases and J by 0 bases; unmatched bases: 0. PCR used 60 Vbeta primers and 13 Jbeta primers. This table comes from immunoSEQ multiplex PCR, and its TCRdb copy is limited to in-frame clones, with some not included. The table lists about 50,000 clones. General study findings and limits: In an earlier analysis, about 87% or about 30%: the productive usage of most TCR beta V segments. Confirmation was obtained in vitro that a few CMV-associated chains are specific for CMV antigens.

Of note for this clone: What it recognizes is unknown.

The origin of this receptor is a woman younger than 35 in good health and CMV-seronegative. This chain links TRBV19 with TRBJ2-3; 7 positions agree with TRBD2. Sequencing used PBMCs. The CDR3: CASSISGSTDTQYF. CDR3 bases: TGTGCCAGTAGTATTAGCGGGAGCACAGATACGCAGTATTTT.